Listed below are T cell receptor beta chains from one sample, sequenced in a study of Graves' ophthalmopathy and Graves' hyperthyroidism. MiXCR, applied by TCRdb to the multiplex PCR reads, yields one record per CDR3 protein. Among some 1.1 million distinct CDR3 sequences, less than 45% were seen once, and the ten largest hold 11%. Sequencing was done on a sample of peripheral blood or thyroid tissue (not recorded which). These receptors all stem from an adult man with Graves' hyperthyroidism. The CDR3 runs from the conserved cysteine through the conserved F or W. A row's size may be missing; if present it is once, few, many or a size class.

TRBV25-1,16,TRBJ2-6,NA,CASSAIQGSGANVLTF
TRBV29-1,12,TRBJ1-2,medium-sized,CSVEGSGGSYTF
TRBV7-2,15,TRBJ1-5,many,CASSPTGRVNQPQHF
TRBV6-5,14,TRBJ2-5,few,CASSYSYREETQYF
TRBV20-1,14,TRBJ2-2,NA,CSASGLAFSGELFF
TRBV29-1,15,TRBJ1-3,many,CSVGQARSPGNTIYF
TRBV12-3/TRBV12-4,16,TRBJ1-5,NA,CASSSWDKISNQPQHF
TRBV7-2,16,TRBJ1-2,NA,CASSLARTGGADGYTF
TRBV30,13,TRBJ1-2,NA,CAWRPGLSYGYTF
TRBV10-3,14,TRBJ1-5,many,CAISERVRNQPQHF
TRBV29-1,14,NA,NA,CSGTRGTVTYEQYF
TRBV10-3,16,TRBJ2-5,NA,CASSYGTGSLSGTQYF
TRBV6-5,15,TRBJ1-5,NA,CASSVEGRGYQPQHF
TRBV7-3,13,TRBJ1-2,many,CAIRQGFTYGYTF
TRBV7-8,13,TRBJ2-1,NA,CASSPFLSHEQFF
TRBV10-3,15,TRBJ1-6,NA,CAISVPGVNNSPLHF
TRBV7-9,11,TRBJ1-4,many,CASSSTGKLFF
TRBV19,17,TRBJ1-1,NA,CASSTHRDRVRDTEAFF
TRBV19,14,TRBJ2-2,many,CASKNRDGTGELFF
TRBV5-6,13,TRBJ1-4,NA,CASTPGPGEKLFF
TRBV20-1,14,TRBJ2-7,many,CSARPGASDYEQYF
TRBV7-6,13,TRBJ1-1,NA,CASSSGTGAEAFF
TRBV7-9,15,TRBJ2-7,NA,CASSFAQGATGKQYF
TRBV9,14,TRBJ1-1,many,CASSPQRQNTEAFF
TRBV7-8,13,TRBJ2-7,NA,CASTDHRAYEQYF
TRBV2,14,TRBJ2-7,many,CASSEGLGSDEQYF
TRBV11-2,15,TRBJ2-7,many,CASRNTGRRIYEQYF
TRBV5-8,15,TRBJ1-2,many,CASSLATTSNYGYTF
TRBV20-1,11,TRBJ1-1,NA,CSARPNVEAFF
TRBV7-8,14,TRBJ1-4,NA,CASSLMGPGEKLFF
TRBV7-2,14,TRBJ1-4,many,CASSRIGTNEKLFF
TRBV20-1,18,TRBJ1-6,many,CSARDPRRVGSYNSPLHF
TRBV29-1,13,TRBJ2-5,NA,CSVARGREETQYF
TRBV10-3,14,TRBJ2-6,NA,CAISDLAGGPELTF
TRBV20-1,14,TRBJ1-6,few,CSASMGARNSPLHF
TRBV2,13,TRBJ1-5,few,CASSGGRVEPQHF
TRBV2,14,TRBJ1-5,NA,CASSLEGMNQLQHF
TRBV25-1,14,TRBJ2-5,many,CASIKPDSQETQYF
TRBV10-3,17,TRBJ2-5,NA,CASSLAAPGGIGETQYF
TRBV15,16,TRBJ2-5,once,CATSIPWGLLGETQYF
TRBV20-1,13,TRBJ2-7,few,CSARGGDPYEQYF
TRBV2,13,TRBJ2-5,NA,CASSEWDRQTQYF
TRBV7-8,17,TRBJ1-1,NA,CASSPTRALLLNTEAFF
TRBV5-8,12,TRBJ2-7,many,CASSTALNEQYF
TRBV29-1,13,TRBJ1-6,once,CSVRDTQDSPLHF
TRBV25-1,15,TRBJ1-1,NA,CASSEYIGLNTEAFF
TRBV7-2,16,TRBJ2-5,NA,CASSPRTSGILGTQYF
TRBV25-1,13,TRBJ1-2,many,CASSESGGYGYTF
TRBV12-5,14,TRBJ1-1,NA,CASAKTGPNTEAFF
TRBV7-9,16,TRBJ2-2,NA,CASRDRTGKNTGELFF
TRBV7-9,18,TRBJ2-5,NA,CASRNLGPGTSVEETQYF
TRBV6-2/TRBV6-3,14,TRBJ1-2,few,CASSYGSGGYGYTF
TRBV5-1,15,TRBJ1-1,NA,CASSYEGSLNTEAFF
TRBV2,15,TRBJ1-5,many,CASRRTGGGQRPQHF